Shown below are 18 T cell receptor beta chains from a single sample sequenced in a study of blood T cell repertoires in COVID-19. Assay used: immunoSEQ multiplex PCR; TCRdb lists only in-frame clones, some missing. The sample lists under 450,000 clones, approximately 88% occurring once. Input material: peripheral blood. The receptor source for this set is a woman in her fifties or sixties with COVID-19, enrolled during active disease.

The chain recombines TRBV11-2 with TRBJ2-1, with TRBD1 identical over 7 bases. V lost 5 bases, J lost 7 bases, and 11 bases stayed unmatched. The CDR3 contains 15 residues. Germline-derived CDR1 and CDR2 are SGHAT and FQNNGV. The CDR3 DNA follows: TGTGCCAGCAGCCCTCGACAGGGTTTTTGGAATGAGCAGTTCTTC. The encoded protein is CASSPRQGFWNEQFF.

The CDR3 loop is CATGGGANYGYTF. For the CDR3, the DNA is TGTGCCACTGGTGGGGGGGCTAACTATGGCTACACCTTC. This chain joins TRBV10-3 and TRBJ1-2; TRBD1 is a possible D gene (5 bases). V was cut by 10 bases and J by 0 bases, with 12 bases left in between. Germline-derived CDR1 and CDR2 are ENHRY and SYGVKD. The CDR3 is made up of 13 amino acids.

V is TRBV24-1 and J is TRBJ2-1; the D gene is possibly TRBD2 (6 bases). There are 14 residues in the CDR3. Germline V gene lookup returns CDR1 KGHDR and CDR2 SFDVKD. V lost 5 bases and J lost 9, with 16 bases in between. The CDR3 DNA reads TGTGCCACCAGTGGTGGAGGAGGGCGCGGTGAGCAGTTCTTC. Translating it yields CATSGGGGRGEQFF.

This clone was picked up a small number of times. The chain recombines TRBV5-1 with TRBJ1-5; maybe TRBD1 (5 bases). Germline lookup yields CDR1 SGHRS and CDR2 YFSETQ. This CDR3 is 14 amino acids long. V was shortened by 4 bases and J by 1 base, with 9 bases between the two germline ends. The DNA for the CDR3 is TGCGCCAGCAGCCCCGGACAAAGCAATCAGCCCCAGCATTTT. This translates into CASSPGQSNQPQHF. The entire variable domain, with the rest obtained from reference TRBV5-1 and TRBJ1-5, is as follows: KAGVTQTPRYLIKTRGQQVTLSCSPISGHRSVSWYQQTPGQGLQFLFEYFSETQRNKGNFPGRFSGRQFSNSRSEMNVSTLELGDSALYLCASSPGQSNQPQHFGDGTRLSIL.

The V and J genes are TRBV11-2 and TRBJ2-7; TRBD1 agrees at 8 bases. This CDR3 has 17 amino acids. CDR1 is SGHAT and CDR2 is FQNNGV in the germline V gene. Trimming cost V 1 base and J 2 bases; bases outside gene matches: 10. CDR3 coding DNA: TGTGCCAGCAGCTTAGGCCCCGCAGGGGGCGTCCCCTACGAGCAGTACTTC. Residues: CASSLGPAGGVPYEQYF. Combining the CDR3 with reference TRBV11-2 and TRBJ2-7 gives the whole variable domain EAGVAQSPRYKIIEKRQSVAFWCNPISGHATLYWYQQILGQGPKLLIQFQNNGVVDDSQLPKDRFSAERLKGVDSTLKIQPAKLEDSAVYLCASSLGPAGGVPYEQYFGPGTRLTVT.

V is TRBV30 and J is TRBJ1-1; TRBD1 matches at 7 bases. Germline-derived CDR1 and CDR2 are GTSNPN and SVGIG (reference sequence). The CDR3 runs 13 residues. V lost 4 bases and J lost 4; bases outside the gene matches: 6. The CDR3, as DNA: TGTGCCTGGACTTTACAGGGGCTCACTGAAGCTTTCTTT. Protein: CAWTLQGLTEAFF.

With respect to this clone: This may be a read error, as it is one base from a much larger clone. The chain recombines TRBV7-9 with TRBJ1-5; 7 bases fit TRBD1. In germline, CDR1 is SEHNR, CDR2 FQNEAQ (reference sequence). V gave up 6 bases and J gave up 3 bases; unmatched junction bases: 2. CDR3 length: 13 residues. The CDR3 reads CASSGQVNQPQHF. The CDR3 DNA reads as TGTGCCAGCAGTGGACAGGTCAATCAGCCCCAGCATTTT.

In its sample, this clone was seen once. The chain couples TRBV7-3 to TRBJ2-2; 9 nucleotides agree with TRBD1. The germline CDR1 and CDR2 sequences are SGHTA and FQGTGA. V lost 5 bases, J lost 6 bases, and 13 bases stayed unmatched. The CDR3 is 17 residues long. CDR3 sequence: CASSTLPGQGRPGELFF. As DNA, the CDR3 is TGTGCCAGCAGCACCCTCCCGGGACAGGGTCGGCCCGGGGAGCTGTTTTTT.

V and J are TRBV5-1 and TRBJ1-1; 9 nucleotides line up with TRBD1. Germline-derived CDR1 and CDR2 are SGHRS and YFSETQ. The CDR3 sequence is 15 residues long. V lost 4 bases to trimming and J lost 3 bases; unmatched junction nucleotides: 7. This CDR3 is CASSRFRQGDTEAFF. As DNA, the CDR3 is TGCGCCAGCAGCCGATTCCGACAGGGGGACACTGAAGCTTTCTTT. The whole variable domain, filled in from reference TRBV5-1 and TRBJ1-1, reads KAGVTQTPRYLIKTRGQQVTLSCSPISGHRSVSWYQQTPGQGLQFLFEYFSETQRNKGNFPGRFSGRQFSNSRSEMNVSTLELGDSALYLCASSRFRQGDTEAFFGQGTRLTVV.

This clone showed up just once. CDR3 sequence reads: CASSPGPSGGENEQFF. In DNA form, the CDR3 reads TGCGCCAGCAGCCCCGGTCCTAGCGGGGGGGAAAATGAGCAGTTCTTC. This rearrangement joins TRBV10-2 to TRBJ2-1, with 12 bases aligning to TRBD2. Germline-derived CDR1 and CDR2 are WSHSY and SAAADI. V lost 6 bases and J lost 7; bases outside the gene matches: 10. The CDR3 length is 16 residues.

The CDR3 nucleotides are TGCGCCAGCAGGACCACAGTGGCAACTTTCTTT. Translated, it gives CASRTTVATFF. The chain joins TRBV10-2 to TRBJ1-1; D is unresolved. The V end lost 6 bases, the J end lost 12 bases, and 14 bases lay between the germline ends. The CDR3 totals 11 residues. Looked up from germline, CDR1 is WSHSY and CDR2 is SAAADI.

V and J are TRBV2 and TRBJ2-2; D not resolved. Germline CDR1 is SNHLY and CDR2 is FYNNEI. V lost 3 bases to trimming and J lost 1 base, with 12 bases between them. The CDR3 contains 16 residues. The CDR3 coding sequence is TGTGCCAGCAGTGATCGTTCGGTCCTGAACACCGGGGAGCTGTTTTTT. This sequence encodes CASSDRSVLNTGELFF.

The rearrangement joins TRBV4-2 to TRBJ2-1, with 8 bases matching TRBD2. CDR3 length: 20 amino acids. V was pared by 3 bases and J by 7 bases, with 23 bases of the junction left unmatched. Per the germline V gene, CDR1 is LGHNA and CDR2 is YNFKEQ. The CDR3 spells CASSQYPGGAVRGPANEQFF. The CDR3 region has the DNA TGTGCCAGCAGCCAGTACCCCGGGGGGGCCGTTCGTGGGCCGGCAAATGAGCAGTTCTTC.

This sequence joins TRBV6-6 and TRBJ2-3, with D possibly matching TRBD2 (5 bases). The CDR3 is made up of 16 amino acids. Germline assignment: CDR1 MNHNY and CDR2 SVGAGI (reference sequence). V dropped 8 bases and J dropped 0 bases, with 18 bases sitting between them. The CDR3 nucleotides read TGTGCCAGCGAACCCGTTGCCGGGGAGAGCACAGATACGCAGTATTTT. This encodes CASEPVAGESTDTQYF.

Worth noting for this clone: The sample contains more than one DNA sequence encoding this CDR3. This chain links TRBV6-5 with TRBJ1-5; TRBD1 matches 9 bases. The junction had 6 bases not matched to a gene; V was cut back by 5 bases and J by 7 bases. The germline gives CDR1 MNHEY, CDR2 SVGAGI. This CDR3 comprises 14 residues. For the CDR3, the DNA is TGTGCCAGCAGTAGAACAGGGGGCAGCCAGCCCCAGCATTTT. It codes for CASSRTGGSQPQHF.

The genes are TRBV27 and TRBJ2-7; TRBD1 agrees at 8 bases. The CDR3 covers 14 residues. CDR1 is MNHEY, CDR2 SMNVEV, per germline (reference sequence). J was trimmed by 0 bases and V by 4 bases; bases with no gene match: 2. In DNA form, the CDR3 reads TGTGCCAGCAGTTCCAGGGGGCTCTCCTACGAGCAGTACTTC. Amino acids: CASSSRGLSYEQYF.

J is TRBJ1-6 and V is TRBV9; weak D call: TRBD1 (5 bases). V lost 6 bases, J lost 2 bases, and 15 bases lay in between. CDR1 and CDR2 (germline): SGDLS, YYNGEE. The CDR3 contains 16 residues. The CDR3 loop is CASNGGREAYNSPLHF. As DNA, the CDR3 is TGTGCCAGCAACGGGGGGAGAGAAGCCTATAATTCACCCCTCCACTTT.

A single count supports this clone. This sequence joins TRBV19 and TRBJ1-2; D is perhaps TRBD1 (5 bases). The germline V gene has CDR1 LNHDA and CDR2 SQIVND (reference sequence). The CDR3 runs 15 residues. V lost 5 bases to trimming and J lost 4 bases, with 17 bases between them. CDR3: CASSFGGVRSYGYTF. The CDR3 DNA is TGTGCCAGTAGTTTCGGGGGGGTCCGGAGCTATGGCTACACCTTC.